These T cell receptor beta chains were read from a single sample in a study of blood T cell repertoires in COVID-19. Repertoires were generated with immunoSEQ multiplex PCR, while TCRdb's copy carries only in-frame clones and drops some. This sample carries around 130,000 clones, around nine tenths of them seen once, and the ten largest clones take approximately 2%. The sequencing input was peripheral blood. These receptors were obtained from a woman in her 50s with acute or convalescent COVID-19. Each CDR3 is given with its conserved first and last residue. A D gene is named only where the DNA matches it firmly. Size tells how often a clone was seen (once, few, many) or the class of an expanded clone, and some rows leave it out.

j_call d_call v_call clone_size cdr3_nt cdr3_aa
TRBJ1-1 TRBD1 TRBV18 . TGTGCCAGCTCACCAGTGGGACAGGGAATTTCTGAAGCTTTCTTT CASSPVGQGISEAFF
TRBJ1-1 . TRBV6-5 . TGTGCCAGCAGCGGGGGATCGATGAACACTGAAGCTTTCTTT CASSGGSMNTEAFF
TRBJ2-7 TRBD2 TRBV6-2/TRBV6-3 . TGTGCCAGCAGTCCCCCGGGACTAGGCGAGCAGTACTTC CASSPPGLGEQYF
TRBJ2-7 . TRBV7-9 . TGTGCCAGCAGCCCGCCAGGGGGGCCCTCCTACGAGCAGTACTTC CASSPPGGPSYEQYF
TRBJ2-2 . TRBV7-9 . TGTGCCAGCAGCTTAGTTTCGGTGTACACCGGGGAGCTGTTTTTT CASSLVSVYTGELFF
TRBJ2-7 . TRBV30 . TGTGCCTGGAGTGTAACTGGTTACGAGCAGTACTTC CAWSVTGYEQYF
TRBJ1-2 TRBD1 TRBV9 few TGTGCCAGCAGCGTAGGGACAGGAGGCTTCTATGGCTACACCTTC CASSVGTGGFYGYTF
TRBJ2-7 . TRBV15 . TGTGCCACCAGCAGAGAAGGGGTGTCCTACGAGCAGTACTTC CATSREGVSYEQYF
TRBJ1-5 . TRBV19 . TGTGCCAGTGTACAGGGCAATCAGCCCCAGCATTTT CASVQGNQPQHF
TRBJ1-2 . TRBV5-1 . TGCGCCAGCAGCTTGGGACAGGTTAAGGAAGGCTACACCTTC CASSLGQVKEGYTF
TRBJ2-5 . TRBV7-2 once TGTGCCAGCAGCTTAGGTCACAGTGGAGAGACCCAGTACTTC CASSLGHSGETQYF
TRBJ2-1 TRBD2 TRBV19 . TGTGCCAGCCAGACTAGCGGGACAACCTACAATGAGCAGTTCTTC CASQTSGTTYNEQFF
TRBJ1-6 . TRBV3-1/TRBV3-2 . TGTGCCAGCAGCCAAGATGGAGGGTCACCCCTCCACTTT CASSQDGGSPLHF
TRBJ2-3 TRBD1 TRBV2 . TGTGCCAGCAGTGAAGCGGCGACAGGGGGGATCACAGATACGCAGTATTTT CASSEAATGGITDTQYF
TRBJ2-7 TRBD2 TRBV7-2 . TGTGCCAGCAGCGTCCTAGCGGGAGTTTCCTACGAGCAGTACTTC CASSVLAGVSYEQYF
TRBJ2-1 TRBD2 TRBV11-3 . TGTGCCAGCCTAGGGAACTTAGCGGGGGGGAACAATGAGCAGTTCTTC CASLGNLAGGNNEQFF
TRBJ2-1 TRBD2 TRBV2 once TGTGCCAGCAGCGCTAGCGGGGTCTCCTACAATGAGCAGTTCTTC CASSASGVSYNEQFF
TRBJ2-5 TRBD2 TRBV3-1/TRBV3-2 . TGTGCCAGCAGCCAAGATCTCAGACTAGCGGGGCTCCAAGAGACCCAGTACTTC CASSQDLRLAGLQETQYF
TRBJ1-1 TRBD1 TRBV9 few TGTGCCAGCAGCGTAGCTTCAGGGGGCCAAGCTTTCTTT CASSVASGGQAFF
TRBJ1-1 . TRBV30 . TGTGCCTGGAGTGAACAACAGAACACTGAAGCTTTCTTT CAWSEQQNTEAFF
TRBJ1-1 . TRBV30 once TGTGCCTGGATTGAGGGCCTGTCGATAGCTTTCTTT CAWIEGLSIAFF
TRBJ1-1 . TRBV19 . TGTGCCAGTACCCCGTTCAGTAGGACAGCTTCCACTGAAGCTTTCTTT CASTPFSRTASTEAFF
TRBJ1-2 TRBD1 TRBV30 . TGTGCCTGTTGGGACAGGGGTTTAGGCTATGGCTACACCTTC CACWDRGLGYGYTF
TRBJ1-4 . TRBV7-9 once TGTGCCAGCAGCTTAGCGGGGACGCGAGGGGGTTATGAAAAACTGTTTTTT CASSLAGTRGGYEKLFF
TRBJ1-6 TRBD1 TRBV6-5 once TGTGCCAGCACTGCTCCCGGGACAGAGAATTCACCCCTCCACTTT CASTAPGTENSPLHF
TRBJ1-1 . TRBV10-3 . TGTGCCATCAGTGAGTCCCAGGGGATGAACACTGAAGCTTTCTTT CAISESQGMNTEAFF
TRBJ1-2 TRBD1 TRBV29-1 . TGCAGCGTTGTTACAGGGGGCCATGGCTACACCTTC CSVVTGGHGYTF
TRBJ2-2 . TRBV3-1/TRBV3-2 few TGTGCCAGCAGCCAAGAGGGCGGGGTCGGGGAGCTGTTTTTT CASSQEGGVGELFF
TRBJ2-1 TRBD2 TRBV7-2 . TGTGCCAGCAGCTTAGTTGGCGGGGGGGCTAATGAGCAGTTCTTC CASSLVGGGANEQFF
TRBJ2-7 . TRBV27 . TGTGCCAGCAGTCCCCTAATCGACAGTTTTGGGGCTTCGGCTTTCTACGAGCAGTACTTC CASSPLIDSFGASAFYEQYF
TRBJ1-2 TRBD1 TRBV7-9 . TGTGCCAGCAGCTTGCCGGGACAGAGCTATGGCTACACCTTC CASSLPGQSYGYTF
TRBJ1-2 . TRBV25-1 . TGTGCCAGCAGCGGGGGGGGCCACTATGGCTACACCTTC CASSGGGHYGYTF
TRBJ2-2 TRBD1 TRBV7-9 . TGTGCCAGCAGCACCTGGACAGGCTACACCGGGGAGCTGTTTTTT CASSTWTGYTGELFF
TRBJ2-3 . TRBV3-1/TRBV3-2 . TGTGCCAGCAGCCAACAGGAAACGCAGTATTTT CASSQQETQYF
TRBJ2-5 . TRBV5-1 . TGCGCCAGCAGCTTGTACGGGGGCGGGGGCGAGACCCAGTACTTC CASSLYGGGGETQYF
TRBJ2-1 . TRBV24-1 . TGTGCCACCAGTGCCACAGATGAGCAGTTCTTC CATSATDEQFF
TRBJ1-2 TRBD1 TRBV6-5 . TGTGCCAGCAGTTACTCCGGGACAGGGGATTATGGCTACACCTTC CASSYSGTGDYGYTF
TRBJ2-5 TRBD1 TRBV5-1 . TGCGCCAGCAGCTTGGCTGCCGGGACAGGGACTGGGACCCAGTACTTC CASSLAAGTGTGTQYF
TRBJ1-1 TRBD1 TRBV19 . TGTGCCAGTAGTTCGAACAGGGGGGAGAACACTGAAGCTTTCTTT CASSSNRGENTEAFF
TRBJ2-1 TRBD2 TRBV5-1 . TGCGCCAGCAGCTCCTCGGCGGGGGGCCCCAATGAGCAGTTCTTC CASSSSAGGPNEQFF